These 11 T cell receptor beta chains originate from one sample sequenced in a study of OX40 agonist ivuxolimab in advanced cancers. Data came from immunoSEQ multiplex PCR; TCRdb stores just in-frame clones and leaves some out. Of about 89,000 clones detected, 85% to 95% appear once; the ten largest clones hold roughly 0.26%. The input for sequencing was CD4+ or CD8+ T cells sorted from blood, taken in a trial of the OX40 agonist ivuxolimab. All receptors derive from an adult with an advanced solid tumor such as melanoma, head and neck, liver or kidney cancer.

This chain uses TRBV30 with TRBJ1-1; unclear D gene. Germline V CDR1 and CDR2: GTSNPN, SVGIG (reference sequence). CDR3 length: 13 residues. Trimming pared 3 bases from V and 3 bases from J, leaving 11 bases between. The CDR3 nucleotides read TGTGCCTGGAGGGAGGATGCGTACACTGAAGCTTTCTTT. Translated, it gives CAWREDAYTEAFF.

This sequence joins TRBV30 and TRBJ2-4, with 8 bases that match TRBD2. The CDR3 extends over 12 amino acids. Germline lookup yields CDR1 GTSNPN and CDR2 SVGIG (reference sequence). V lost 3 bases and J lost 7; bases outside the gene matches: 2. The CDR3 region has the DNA TGTGCCTGGAGCACGGGGGGGAACATTCAGTACTTC. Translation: CAWSTGGNIQYF.

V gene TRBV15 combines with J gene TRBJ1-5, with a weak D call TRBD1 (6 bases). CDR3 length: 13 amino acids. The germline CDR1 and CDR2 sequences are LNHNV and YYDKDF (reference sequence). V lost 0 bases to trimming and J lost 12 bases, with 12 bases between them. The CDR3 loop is CATSRDLQGHQHF. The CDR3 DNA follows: TGTGCCACCAGCAGAGATCTTCAGGGGCACCAGCATTTT.

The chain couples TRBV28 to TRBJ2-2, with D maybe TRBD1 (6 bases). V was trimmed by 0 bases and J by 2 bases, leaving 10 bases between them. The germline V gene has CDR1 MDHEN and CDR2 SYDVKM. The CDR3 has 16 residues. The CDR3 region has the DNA TGTGCCAGCAGTTTATGGGAAGGGGGAAACACCGGGGAGCTGTTTTTT. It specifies CASSLWEGGNTGELFF.

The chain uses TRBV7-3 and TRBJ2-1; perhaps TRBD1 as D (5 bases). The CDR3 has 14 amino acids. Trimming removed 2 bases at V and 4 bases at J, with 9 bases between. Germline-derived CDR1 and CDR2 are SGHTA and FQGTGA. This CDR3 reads CASSLGAEYNEQFF. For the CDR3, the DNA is TGTGCCAGCAGCTTAGGGGCAGAGTACAATGAGCAGTTCTTC.

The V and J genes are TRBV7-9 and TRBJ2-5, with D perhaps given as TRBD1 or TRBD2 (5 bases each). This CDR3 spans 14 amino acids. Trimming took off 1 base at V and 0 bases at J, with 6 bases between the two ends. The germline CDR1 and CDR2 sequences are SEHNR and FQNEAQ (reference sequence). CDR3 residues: CASSLGGDQETQYF. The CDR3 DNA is TGTGCCAGCAGCTTAGGAGGGGACCAAGAGACCCAGTACTTC.

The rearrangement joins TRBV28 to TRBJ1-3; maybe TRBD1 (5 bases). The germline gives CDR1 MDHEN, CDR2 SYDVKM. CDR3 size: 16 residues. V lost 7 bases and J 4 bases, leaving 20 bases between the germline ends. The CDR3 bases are TGTGCCAGCATCCCGACGGCGGGGCGAGGAGGAAACACCATATATTTT. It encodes CASIPTAGRGGNTIYF. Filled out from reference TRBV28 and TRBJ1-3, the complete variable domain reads DVKVTQSSRYLVKRTGEKVFLECVQDMDHENMFWYRQDPGLGLRLIYFSYDVKMKEKGDIPEGYSVSREKKERFSLILESASTNQTSMYLCASIPTAGRGGNTIYFGEGSWLTVV.

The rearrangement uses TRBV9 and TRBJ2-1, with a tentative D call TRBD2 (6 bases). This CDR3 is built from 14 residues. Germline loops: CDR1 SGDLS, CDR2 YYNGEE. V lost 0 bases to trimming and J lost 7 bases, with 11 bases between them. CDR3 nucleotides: TGTGCCAGCAGCGTAGGGGGGGAACGTAATGAGCAGTTCTTC. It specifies CASSVGGERNEQFF.

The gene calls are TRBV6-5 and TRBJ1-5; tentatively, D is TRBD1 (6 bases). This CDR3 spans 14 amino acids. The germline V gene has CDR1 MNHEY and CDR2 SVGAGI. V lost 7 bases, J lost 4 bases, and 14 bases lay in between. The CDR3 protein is CASTDRNSNQPQHF. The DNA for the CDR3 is TGTGCCAGCACCGACAGGAATTCGAATCAGCCCCAGCATTTT.

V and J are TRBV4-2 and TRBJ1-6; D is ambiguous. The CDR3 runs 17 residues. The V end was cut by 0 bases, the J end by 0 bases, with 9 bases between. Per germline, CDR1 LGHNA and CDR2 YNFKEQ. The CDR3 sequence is CASSQESARSYNSPLHF. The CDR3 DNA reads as TGTGCCAGCAGCCAAGAATCGGCGCGCTCCTATAATTCACCCCTCCACTTT.

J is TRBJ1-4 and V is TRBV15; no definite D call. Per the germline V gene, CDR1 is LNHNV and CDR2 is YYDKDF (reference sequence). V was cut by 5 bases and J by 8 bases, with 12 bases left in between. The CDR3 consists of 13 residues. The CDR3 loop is CATSPRAVEKLFF. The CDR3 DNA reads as TGTGCCACCAGCCCCCGCGCAGTCGAAAAACTGTTTTTT.